This TCR beta chain is drawn from a study of blood T cell repertoires in COVID-19. On the study more broadly: Both acute and convalescent COVID-19 samples were obtained from the United States, Italy and Spain. T cells, B-cell-depleted T cells, or PBMCs supplied cDNA or gDNA.

The germline gives CDR1 SGHRS, CDR2 YFSETQ. CDR3 length equals 15 residues. V lost 3 bases, J lost 4 bases, and 8 bases stayed unmatched. Clones were read by immunoSEQ multiplex PCR, and TCRdb kept only the in-frame ones, dropping some. The table has some 130,000 clones, about 88% seen once. Sequenced input: PBMCs or T cells enriched from blood (not recorded which). V is TRBV5-1 and J is TRBJ2-3; the match to TRBD2 covers 7 bases. This clonotype originated in a man in his forties with acute COVID-19. CDR3 residues: CASSSDLRGADTQYF. The CDR3 DNA is TGCGCCAGCAGCTCGGACCTTCGGGGGGCAGATACGCAGTATTTT.